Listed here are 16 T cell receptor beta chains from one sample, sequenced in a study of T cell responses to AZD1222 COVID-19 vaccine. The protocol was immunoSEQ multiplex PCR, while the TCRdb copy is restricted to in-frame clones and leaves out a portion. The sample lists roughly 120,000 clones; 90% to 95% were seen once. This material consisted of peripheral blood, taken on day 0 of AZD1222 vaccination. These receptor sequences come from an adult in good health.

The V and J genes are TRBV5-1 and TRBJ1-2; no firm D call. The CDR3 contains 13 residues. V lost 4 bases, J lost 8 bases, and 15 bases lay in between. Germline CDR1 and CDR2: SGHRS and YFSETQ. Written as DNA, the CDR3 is TGCGCCAGCAGCCCCGGGGTTGGAGAAGGCTACACCTTC. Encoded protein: CASSPGVGEGYTF.

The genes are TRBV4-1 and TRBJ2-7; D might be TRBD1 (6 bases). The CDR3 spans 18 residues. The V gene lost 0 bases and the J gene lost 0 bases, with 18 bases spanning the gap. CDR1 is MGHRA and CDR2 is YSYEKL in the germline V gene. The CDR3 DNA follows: TGCGCCAGCAGCCAAGATTCTAACAGGGCTACTAACTCCTACGAGCAGTACTTC. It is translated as CASSQDSNRATNSYEQYF.

The chain's CDR3 is CASSLMGRQAGEQYF. DNA of the CDR3: TGTGCCAGCAGCTTAATGGGTAGGCAGGCGGGGGAGCAGTACTTC. V and J are TRBV7-9 and TRBJ2-7; the D gene is possibly TRBD2 (6 bases). Trimming removed 2 bases at V and 7 bases at J, with 18 bases between. The CDR3 length is 15 residues. The germline V gene has CDR1 SEHNR and CDR2 FQNEAQ (reference sequence).

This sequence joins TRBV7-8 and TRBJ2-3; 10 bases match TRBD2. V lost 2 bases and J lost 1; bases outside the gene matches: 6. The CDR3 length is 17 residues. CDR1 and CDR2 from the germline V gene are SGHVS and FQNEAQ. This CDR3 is CASSLWASGRGTDTQYF. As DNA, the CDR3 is TGTGCCAGCAGCTTATGGGCTAGCGGGAGAGGCACAGATACGCAGTATTTT.

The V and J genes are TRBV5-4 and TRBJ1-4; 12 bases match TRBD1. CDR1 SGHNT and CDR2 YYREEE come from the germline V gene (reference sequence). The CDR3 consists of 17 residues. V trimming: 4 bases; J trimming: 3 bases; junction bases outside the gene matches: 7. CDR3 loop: CASSPGDRGQANEKLFF. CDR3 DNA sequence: TGTGCCAGCAGCCCGGGGGACAGGGGGCAGGCTAATGAAAAACTGTTTTTT.

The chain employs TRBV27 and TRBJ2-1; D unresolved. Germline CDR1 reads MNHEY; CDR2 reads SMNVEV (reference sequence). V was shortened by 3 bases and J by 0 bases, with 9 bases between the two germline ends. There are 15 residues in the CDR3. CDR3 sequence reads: CASSFAASSYNEQFF. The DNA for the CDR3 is TGTGCCAGCAGTTTCGCTGCGAGCTCCTACAATGAGCAGTTCTTC.

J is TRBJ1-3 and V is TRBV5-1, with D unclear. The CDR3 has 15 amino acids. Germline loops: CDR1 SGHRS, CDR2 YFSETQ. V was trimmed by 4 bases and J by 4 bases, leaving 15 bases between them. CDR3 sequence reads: CASSGMWGSGNTIYF. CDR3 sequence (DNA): TGCGCCAGCAGCGGAATGTGGGGATCCGGAAACACCATATATTTT.

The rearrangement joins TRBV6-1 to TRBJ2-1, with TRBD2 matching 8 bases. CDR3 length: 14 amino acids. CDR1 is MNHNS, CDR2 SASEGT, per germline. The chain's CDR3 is CALSSGFSLNEQFF. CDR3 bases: TGTGCTTTGTCTAGCGGGTTCTCACTCAATGAGCAGTTCTTC.

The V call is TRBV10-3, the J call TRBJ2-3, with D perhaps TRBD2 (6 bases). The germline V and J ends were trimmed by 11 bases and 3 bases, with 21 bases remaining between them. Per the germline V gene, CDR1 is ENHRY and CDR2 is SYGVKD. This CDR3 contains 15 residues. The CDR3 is CASKQRAEVTDTQYF. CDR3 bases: TGTGCCTCTAAACAGCGGGCGGAGGTAACAGATACGCAGTATTTT.

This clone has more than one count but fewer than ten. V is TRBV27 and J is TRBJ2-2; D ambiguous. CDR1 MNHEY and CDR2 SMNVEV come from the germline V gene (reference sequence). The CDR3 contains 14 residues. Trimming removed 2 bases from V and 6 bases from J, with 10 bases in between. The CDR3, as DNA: TGTGCCAGCAGTTTAGCGTGGGCAGCCGGGGAGCTGTTTTTT. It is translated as CASSLAWAAGELFF.

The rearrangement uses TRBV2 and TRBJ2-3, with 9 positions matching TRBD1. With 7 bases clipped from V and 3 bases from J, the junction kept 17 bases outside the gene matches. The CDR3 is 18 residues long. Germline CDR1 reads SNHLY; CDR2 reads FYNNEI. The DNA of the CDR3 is TGTGCCAGCACCTCTGTTATTGGGACCGGGACAGGGACAGATACGCAGTATTTT. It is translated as CASTSVIGTGTGTDTQYF.

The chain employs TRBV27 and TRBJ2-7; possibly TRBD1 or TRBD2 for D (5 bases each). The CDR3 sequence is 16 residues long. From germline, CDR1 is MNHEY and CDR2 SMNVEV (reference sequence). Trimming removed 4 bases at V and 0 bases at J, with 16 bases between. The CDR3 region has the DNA TGTGCCAGCAGTTCCTTTTTCGGGGCACTCTCCTACGAGCAGTACTTC. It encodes CASSSFFGALSYEQYF.

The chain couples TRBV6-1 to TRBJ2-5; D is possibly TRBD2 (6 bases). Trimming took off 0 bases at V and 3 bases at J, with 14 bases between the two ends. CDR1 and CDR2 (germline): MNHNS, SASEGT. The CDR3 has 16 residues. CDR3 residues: CASSEAGGLNKETQYF. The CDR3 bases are TGTGCCAGCAGTGAAGCGGGGGGATTAAATAAAGAGACCCAGTACTTC.

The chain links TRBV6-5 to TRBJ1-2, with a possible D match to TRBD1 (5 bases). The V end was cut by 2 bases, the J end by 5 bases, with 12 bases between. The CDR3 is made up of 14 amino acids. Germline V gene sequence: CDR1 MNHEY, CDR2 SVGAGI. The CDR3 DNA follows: TGTGCCAGCAGTTACCGGGGGGTGGGTTATGGCTACACCTTC. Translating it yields CASSYRGVGYGYTF.

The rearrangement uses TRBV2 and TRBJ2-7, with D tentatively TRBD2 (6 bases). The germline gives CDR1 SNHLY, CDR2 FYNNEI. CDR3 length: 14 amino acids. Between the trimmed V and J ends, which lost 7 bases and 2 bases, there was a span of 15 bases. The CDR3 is CASTKEGNTYEQYF. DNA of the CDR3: TGTGCCAGCACCAAGGAGGGGAACACCTACGAGCAGTACTTC.

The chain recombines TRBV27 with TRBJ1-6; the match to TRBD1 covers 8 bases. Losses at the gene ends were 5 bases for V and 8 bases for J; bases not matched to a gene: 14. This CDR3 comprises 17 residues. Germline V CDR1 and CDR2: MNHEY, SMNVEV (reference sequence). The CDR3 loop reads CASSSNIRGQEDSPLHF. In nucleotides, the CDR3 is TGTGCCAGCAGTAGTAATATTAGGGGACAGGAGGATTCACCCCTCCACTTT.